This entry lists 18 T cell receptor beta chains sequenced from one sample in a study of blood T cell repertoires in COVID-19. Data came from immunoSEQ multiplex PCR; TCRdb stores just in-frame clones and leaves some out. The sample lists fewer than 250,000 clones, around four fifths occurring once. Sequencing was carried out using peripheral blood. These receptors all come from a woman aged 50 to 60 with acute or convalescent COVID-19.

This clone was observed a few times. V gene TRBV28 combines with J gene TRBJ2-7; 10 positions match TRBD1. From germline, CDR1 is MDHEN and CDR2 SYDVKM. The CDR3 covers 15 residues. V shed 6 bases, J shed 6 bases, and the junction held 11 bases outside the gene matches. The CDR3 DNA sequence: TGTGCCAGCAGCACCGAAGGACAGGGGGTTTCCGAGCAGTACTTC. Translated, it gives CASSTEGQGVSEQYF.

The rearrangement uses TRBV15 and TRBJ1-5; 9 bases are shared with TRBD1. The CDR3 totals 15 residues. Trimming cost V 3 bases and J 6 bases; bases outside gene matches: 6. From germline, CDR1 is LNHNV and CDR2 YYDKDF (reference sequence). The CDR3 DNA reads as TGTGCCACCAGCAGTAGGGACAGGGTCATTCAGCCCCAGCATTTT. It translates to CATSSRDRVIQPQHF.

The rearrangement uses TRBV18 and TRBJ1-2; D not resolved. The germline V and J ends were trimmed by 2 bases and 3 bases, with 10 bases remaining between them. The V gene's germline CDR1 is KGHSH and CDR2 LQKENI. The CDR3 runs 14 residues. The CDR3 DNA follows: TGTGCCAGCTCACCAGGTTCAGAACACTATGGCTACACCTTC. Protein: CASSPGSEHYGYTF. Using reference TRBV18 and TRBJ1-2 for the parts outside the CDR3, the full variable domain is NAGVMQNPRHLVRRRGQEARLRCSPMKGHSHVYWYRQLPEEGLKFMVYLQKENIIDESGMPKERFSAEFPKEGPSILRIQQVVRGDSAAYFCASSPGSEHYGYTFGSGTRLTVV.

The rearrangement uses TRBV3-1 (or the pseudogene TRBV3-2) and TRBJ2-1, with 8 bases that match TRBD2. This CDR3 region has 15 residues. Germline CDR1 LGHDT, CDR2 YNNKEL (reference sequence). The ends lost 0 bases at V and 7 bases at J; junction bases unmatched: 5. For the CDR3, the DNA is TGTGCCAGCAGCCAAGATACAGGACTAGCAAATGAGCAGTTCTTC. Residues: CASSQDTGLANEQFF.

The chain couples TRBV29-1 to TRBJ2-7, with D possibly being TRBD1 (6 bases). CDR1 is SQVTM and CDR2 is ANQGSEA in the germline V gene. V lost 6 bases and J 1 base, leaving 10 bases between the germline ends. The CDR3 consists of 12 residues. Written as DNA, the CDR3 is TGCAGCGTCGGGACATTTTCCTACGAGCAGTACTTC. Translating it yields CSVGTFSYEQYF.

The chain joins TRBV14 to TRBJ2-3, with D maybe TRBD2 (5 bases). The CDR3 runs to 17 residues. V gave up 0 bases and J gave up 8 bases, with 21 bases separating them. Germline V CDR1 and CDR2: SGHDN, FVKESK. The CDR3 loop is CASSQDNVRIHEGTQYF. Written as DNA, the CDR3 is TGTGCCAGCAGCCAAGATAACGTTCGGATCCATGAGGGTACGCAGTATTTT.

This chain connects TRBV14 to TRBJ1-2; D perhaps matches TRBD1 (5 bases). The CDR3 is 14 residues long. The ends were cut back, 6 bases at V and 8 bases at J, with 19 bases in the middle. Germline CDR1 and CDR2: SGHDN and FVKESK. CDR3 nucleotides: TGTGCCAGCAGTCATCCTGGAGGGGCGGGCGGCTACACCTTC. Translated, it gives CASSHPGGAGGYTF.

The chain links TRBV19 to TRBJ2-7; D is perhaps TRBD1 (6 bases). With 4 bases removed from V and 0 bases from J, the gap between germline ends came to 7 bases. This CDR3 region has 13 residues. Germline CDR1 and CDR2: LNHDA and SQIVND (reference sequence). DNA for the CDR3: TGTGCCAGTAGTAGGACAGTCTCCTACGAGCAGTACTTC. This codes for CASSRTVSYEQYF.

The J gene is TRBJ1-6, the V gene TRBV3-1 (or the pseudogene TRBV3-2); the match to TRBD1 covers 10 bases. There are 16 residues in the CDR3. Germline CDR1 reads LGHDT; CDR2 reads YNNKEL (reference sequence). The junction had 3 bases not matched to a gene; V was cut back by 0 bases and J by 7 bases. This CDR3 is CASSQDGGQGNSPLHF. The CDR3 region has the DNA TGTGCCAGCAGCCAAGATGGGGGACAGGGGAATTCACCCCTCCACTTT.

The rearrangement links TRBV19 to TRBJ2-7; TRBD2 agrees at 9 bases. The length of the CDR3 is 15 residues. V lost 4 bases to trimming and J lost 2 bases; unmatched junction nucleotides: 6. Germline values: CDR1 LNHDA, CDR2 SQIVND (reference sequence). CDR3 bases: TGTGCCAGTAGTAAGGGACTAGCAGCTCCCTACGAGCAGTACTTC. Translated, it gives CASSKGLAAPYEQYF.

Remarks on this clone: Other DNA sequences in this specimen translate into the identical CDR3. The CDR3, as DNA: TGCGCCAGCAGCTTAACAGGGGGCGATGAAAAACTGTTTTTT. Its protein product is CASSLTGGDEKLFF. The chain has TRBV5-1 and TRBJ1-4; 9 nucleotides align to TRBD1. Germline assignment: CDR1 SGHRS and CDR2 YFSETQ. This CDR3 has 14 residues. With 2 bases clipped from V and 6 bases from J, the junction kept 2 bases outside the gene matches.

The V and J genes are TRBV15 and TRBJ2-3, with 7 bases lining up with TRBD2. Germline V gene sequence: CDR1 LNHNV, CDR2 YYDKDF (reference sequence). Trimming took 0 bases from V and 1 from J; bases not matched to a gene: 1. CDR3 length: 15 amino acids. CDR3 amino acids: CATSRDLAGTDTQYF. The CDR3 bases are TGTGCCACCAGCAGAGATCTAGCGGGCACAGATACGCAGTATTTT.

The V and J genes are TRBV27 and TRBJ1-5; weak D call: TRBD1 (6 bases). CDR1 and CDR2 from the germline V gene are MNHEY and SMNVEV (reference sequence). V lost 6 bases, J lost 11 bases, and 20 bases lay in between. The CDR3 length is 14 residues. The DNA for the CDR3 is TGTGCCAGCAGCCCAGGGGTATCTTTCTCGGCCCAGCATTTT. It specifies CASSPGVSFSAQHF.

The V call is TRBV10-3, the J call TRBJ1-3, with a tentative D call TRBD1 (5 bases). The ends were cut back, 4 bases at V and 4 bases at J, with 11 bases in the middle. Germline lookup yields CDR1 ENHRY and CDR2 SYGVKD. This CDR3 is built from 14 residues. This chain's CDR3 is CAISAGGSGNTIYF. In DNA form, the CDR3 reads TGTGCCATCAGTGCGGGGGGTTCGGGAAACACCATATATTTT.

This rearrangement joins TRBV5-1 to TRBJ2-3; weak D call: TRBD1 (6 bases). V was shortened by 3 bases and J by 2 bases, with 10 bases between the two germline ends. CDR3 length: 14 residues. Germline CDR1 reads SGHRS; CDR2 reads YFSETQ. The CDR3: CASSSWDTTDTQYF. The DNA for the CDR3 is TGCGCCAGCAGCTCCTGGGACACCACAGATACGCAGTATTTT.

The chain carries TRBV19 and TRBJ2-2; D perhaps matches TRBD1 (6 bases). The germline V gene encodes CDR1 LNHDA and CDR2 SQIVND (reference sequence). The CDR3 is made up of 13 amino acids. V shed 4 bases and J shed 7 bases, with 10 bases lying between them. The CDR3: CASSRRDIGELFF. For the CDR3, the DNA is TGTGCCAGTAGTAGACGGGACATCGGGGAGCTGTTTTTT.

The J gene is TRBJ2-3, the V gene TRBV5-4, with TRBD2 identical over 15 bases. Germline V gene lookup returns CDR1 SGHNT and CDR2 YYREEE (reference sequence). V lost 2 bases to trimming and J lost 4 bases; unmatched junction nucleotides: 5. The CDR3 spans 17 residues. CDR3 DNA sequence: TGTGCCAGCAGCTTAGGACTAGCGGGAGGGAAGGCAGATACGCAGTATTTT. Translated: CASSLGLAGGKADTQYF.

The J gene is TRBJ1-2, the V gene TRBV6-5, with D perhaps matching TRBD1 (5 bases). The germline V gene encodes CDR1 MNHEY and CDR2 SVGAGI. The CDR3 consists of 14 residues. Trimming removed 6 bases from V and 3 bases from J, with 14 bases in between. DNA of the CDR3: TGTGCCAGCAGAACGGGCCTAGGGGACTATGGCTACACCTTC. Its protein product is CASRTGLGDYGYTF.